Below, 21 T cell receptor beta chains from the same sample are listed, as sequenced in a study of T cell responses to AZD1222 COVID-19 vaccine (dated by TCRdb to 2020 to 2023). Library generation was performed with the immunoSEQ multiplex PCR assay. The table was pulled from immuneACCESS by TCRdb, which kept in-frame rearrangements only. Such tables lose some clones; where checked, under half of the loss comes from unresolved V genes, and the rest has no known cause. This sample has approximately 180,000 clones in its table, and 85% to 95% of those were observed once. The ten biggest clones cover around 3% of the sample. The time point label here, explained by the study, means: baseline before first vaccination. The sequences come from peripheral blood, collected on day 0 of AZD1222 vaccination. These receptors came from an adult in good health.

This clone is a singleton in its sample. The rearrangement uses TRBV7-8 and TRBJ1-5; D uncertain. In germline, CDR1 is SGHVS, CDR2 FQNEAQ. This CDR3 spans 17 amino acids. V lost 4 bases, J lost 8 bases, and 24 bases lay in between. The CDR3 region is CASSSREGPTPLEPQHF. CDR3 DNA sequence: TGTGCCAGCAGCTCACGGGAGGGCCCTACCCCGTTAGAGCCCCAGCATTTT.

The CDR3 loop is CASSEQEIYNSPLHF. The CDR3 DNA is TGTGCCAGCAGTGAGCAGGAGATCTATAATTCACCCCTCCACTTT. V usage is TRBV6-1 and J usage is TRBJ1-6; no firm D call. V was trimmed by 3 bases and J by 3 bases, leaving 9 bases between them. The CDR3 is 15 residues long. Germline CDR1 and CDR2: MNHNS and SASEGT.

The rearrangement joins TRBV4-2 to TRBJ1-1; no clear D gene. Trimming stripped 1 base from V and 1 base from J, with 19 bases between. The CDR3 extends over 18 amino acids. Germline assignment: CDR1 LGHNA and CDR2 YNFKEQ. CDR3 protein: CASSQVQQNRGPNTEAFF. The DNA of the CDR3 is TGTGCCAGCAGCCAAGTTCAACAGAACAGAGGGCCGAACACTGAAGCTTTCTTT.

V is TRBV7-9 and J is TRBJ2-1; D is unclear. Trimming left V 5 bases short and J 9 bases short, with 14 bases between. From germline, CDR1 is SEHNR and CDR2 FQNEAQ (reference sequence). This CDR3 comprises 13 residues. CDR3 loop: CASSVYYSGEQFF. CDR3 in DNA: TGTGCCAGCAGCGTATATTATTCGGGTGAGCAGTTCTTC.

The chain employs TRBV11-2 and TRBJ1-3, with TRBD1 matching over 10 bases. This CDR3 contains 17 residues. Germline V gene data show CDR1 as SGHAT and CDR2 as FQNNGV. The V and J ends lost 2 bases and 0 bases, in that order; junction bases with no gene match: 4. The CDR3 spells CASSLRTGGNSGNTIYF. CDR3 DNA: TGTGCCAGCAGCTTAAGGACAGGGGGAAACTCTGGAAACACCATATATTTT.

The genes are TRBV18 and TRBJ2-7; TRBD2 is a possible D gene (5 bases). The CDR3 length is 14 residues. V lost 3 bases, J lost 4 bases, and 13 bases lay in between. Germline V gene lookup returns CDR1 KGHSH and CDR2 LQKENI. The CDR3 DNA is TGTGCCAGCTCACCCCGGGGAGATATATACGAGCAGTACTTC. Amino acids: CASSPRGDIYEQYF.

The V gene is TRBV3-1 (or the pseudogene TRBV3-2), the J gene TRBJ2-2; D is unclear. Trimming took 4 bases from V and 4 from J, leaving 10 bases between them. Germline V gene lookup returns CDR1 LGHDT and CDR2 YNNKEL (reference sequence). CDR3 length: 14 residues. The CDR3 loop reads CASSPSWGTGELFF. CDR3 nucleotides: TGTGCCAGCAGCCCCAGTTGGGGCACCGGGGAGCTGTTTTTT.

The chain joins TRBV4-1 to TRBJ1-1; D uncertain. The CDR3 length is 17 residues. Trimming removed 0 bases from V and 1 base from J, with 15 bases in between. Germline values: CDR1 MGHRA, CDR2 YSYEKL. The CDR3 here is CASSQEPLPGGNTEAFF. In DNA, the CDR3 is TGCGCCAGCAGCCAAGAACCCCTCCCGGGAGGGAACACTGAAGCTTTCTTT.

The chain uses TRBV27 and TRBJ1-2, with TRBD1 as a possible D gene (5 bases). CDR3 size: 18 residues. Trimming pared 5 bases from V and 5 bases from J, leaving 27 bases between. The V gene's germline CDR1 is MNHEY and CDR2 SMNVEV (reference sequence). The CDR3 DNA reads TGTGCCAGCAGTCAACAGAACGGGGGACGGACGACACGATATGGCTACACCTTC. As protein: CASSQQNGGRTTRYGYTF.

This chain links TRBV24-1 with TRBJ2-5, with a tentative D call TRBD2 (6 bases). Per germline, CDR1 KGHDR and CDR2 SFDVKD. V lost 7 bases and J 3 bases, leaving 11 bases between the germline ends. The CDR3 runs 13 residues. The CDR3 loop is CATSPIAEETQYF. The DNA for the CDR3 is TGTGCCACCAGCCCTATAGCGGAAGAGACCCAGTACTTC.

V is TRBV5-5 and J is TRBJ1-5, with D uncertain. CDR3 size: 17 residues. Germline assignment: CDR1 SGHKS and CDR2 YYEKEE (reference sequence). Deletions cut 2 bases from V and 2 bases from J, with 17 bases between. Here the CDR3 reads CASSFNILNVGNQPQHF. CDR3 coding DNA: TGTGCCAGCAGCTTTAATATCCTCAACGTTGGCAATCAGCCCCAGCATTTT.

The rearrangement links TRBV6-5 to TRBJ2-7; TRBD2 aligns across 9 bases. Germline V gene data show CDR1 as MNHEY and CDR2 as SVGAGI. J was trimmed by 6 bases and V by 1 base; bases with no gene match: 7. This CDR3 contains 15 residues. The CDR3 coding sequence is TGTGCCAGCAGTTACTTTGGCGGGAGGGTAGGCGAGCAGTACTTC. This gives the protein CASSYFGGRVGEQYF.

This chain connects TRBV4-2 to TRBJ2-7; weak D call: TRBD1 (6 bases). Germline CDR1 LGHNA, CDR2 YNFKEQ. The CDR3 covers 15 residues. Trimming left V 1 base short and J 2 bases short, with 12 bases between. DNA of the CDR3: TGTGCCAGCAGCCAAGCTCCGGACAGCCCCTACGAGCAGTACTTC. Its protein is CASSQAPDSPYEQYF.

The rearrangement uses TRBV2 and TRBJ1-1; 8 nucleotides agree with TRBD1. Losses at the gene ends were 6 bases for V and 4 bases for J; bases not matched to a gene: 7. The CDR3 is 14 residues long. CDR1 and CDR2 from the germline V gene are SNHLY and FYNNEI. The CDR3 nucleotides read TGTGCCAGCAGGGCGACAGGGGCTTCCACTGAAGCTTTCTTT. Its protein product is CASRATGASTEAFF.

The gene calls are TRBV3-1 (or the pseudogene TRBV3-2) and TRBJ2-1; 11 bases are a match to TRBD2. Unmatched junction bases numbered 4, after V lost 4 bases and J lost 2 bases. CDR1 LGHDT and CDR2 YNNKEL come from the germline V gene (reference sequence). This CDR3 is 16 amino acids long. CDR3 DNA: TGTGCCAGCAGCCCCCCACTAGCGGGAGCCTACAATGAGCAGTTCTTC. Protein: CASSPPLAGAYNEQFF.

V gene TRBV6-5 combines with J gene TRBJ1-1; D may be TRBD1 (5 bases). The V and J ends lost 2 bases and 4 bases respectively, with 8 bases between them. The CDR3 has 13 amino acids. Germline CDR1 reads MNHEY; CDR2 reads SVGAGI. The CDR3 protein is CASSYGGATEAFF. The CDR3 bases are TGTGCCAGCAGTTACGGGGGAGCCACTGAAGCTTTCTTT.

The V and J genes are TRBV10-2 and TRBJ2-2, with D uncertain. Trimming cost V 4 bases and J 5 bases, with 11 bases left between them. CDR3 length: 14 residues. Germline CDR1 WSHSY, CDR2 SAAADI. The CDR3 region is CASSVGSGTGELFF. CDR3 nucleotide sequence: TGCGCCAGCAGTGTGGGCTCCGGGACCGGGGAGCTGTTTTTT.

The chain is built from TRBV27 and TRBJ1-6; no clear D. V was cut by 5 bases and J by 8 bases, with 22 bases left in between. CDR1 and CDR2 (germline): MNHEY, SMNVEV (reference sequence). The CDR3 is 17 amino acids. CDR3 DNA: TGTGCCAGCAGTCCGAGGATCCAAGACCTGGTGGATTCACCCCTCCACTTT. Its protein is CASSPRIQDLVDSPLHF.

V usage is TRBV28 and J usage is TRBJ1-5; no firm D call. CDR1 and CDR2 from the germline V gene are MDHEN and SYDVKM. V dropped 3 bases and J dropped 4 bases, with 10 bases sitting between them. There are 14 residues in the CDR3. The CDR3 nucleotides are TGTGCCAGCAGTTTCCAGCAGCTTAATCAGCCCCAGCATTTT. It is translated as CASSFQQLNQPQHF.

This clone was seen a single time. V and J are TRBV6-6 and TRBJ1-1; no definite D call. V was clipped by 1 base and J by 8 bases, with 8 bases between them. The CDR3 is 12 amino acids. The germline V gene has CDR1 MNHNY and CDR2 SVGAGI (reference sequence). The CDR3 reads CASSYLKAEAFF. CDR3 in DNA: TGTGCCAGCAGTTACTTGAAGGCGGAAGCTTTCTTT.

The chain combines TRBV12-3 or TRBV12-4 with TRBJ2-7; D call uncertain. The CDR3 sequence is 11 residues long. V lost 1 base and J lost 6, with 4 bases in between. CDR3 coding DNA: TGTGCCAGCAGTTTAGGAGGCGAGCAGTACTTC. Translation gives CASSLGGEQYF.